This T cell receptor beta chain was sequenced during a study of OX40 agonist ivuxolimab in advanced cancers. At the level of the study: Ivuxolimab, an agonistic anti-OX40 (CD134) antibody, was given to patients. Patient treatment consisted of intravenous ivuxolimab administration every 2 weeks at 0.01 to 10 mg/kg. Among those enrolled, mean age was about 60 years (range roughly 23 to 85) and 75% to 85% were male. Study-wide points: Clones of CD4+ and CD8+ blood T cells grew by week 6 at doses of 0.1 to 3.0 mg/kg.

As regards this clone: What it recognizes is unknown.

V was trimmed by 7 bases and J by 7 bases, leaving 22 bases between them. This CDR3 is 15 amino acids long. Germline-derived CDR1 and CDR2 are PRHDT and FYEKMQ (reference sequence). The method was immunoSEQ multiplex PCR; TCRdb's version includes in-frame clones alone and lacks a portion of them. The sample lists roughly 61,000 clones, approximately 89% occurring once. The receptor was derived from an adult with an advanced solid tumor such as melanoma, head and neck, liver or kidney cancer. The sequenced sample was CD4+ or CD8+ T cells sorted from blood, obtained in a trial of the OX40 agonist ivuxolimab. The genes are TRBV13 and TRBJ1-1; the D gene is possibly TRBD1 (5 bases). The CDR3 coding sequence is TGTGCCAGCACAAAGTCGGTGGGGCGGTATGGTGAAGCTTTCTTT. Protein sequence: CASTKSVGRYGEAFF.